Given below is one T cell receptor (beta chain) in context. The data originate from a study of OX40 agonist ivuxolimab in advanced cancers. The overall study: Of mixed ages from about 20 to 80 and averaging approximately 60 years, the group was just under 85% male. Three patients had partial responses: one hepatocellular carcinoma, two cutaneous melanoma.

This CDR3 has 11 amino acids. V was shortened by 6 bases and J by 5 bases, with 7 bases between the two germline ends. The germline V gene encodes CDR1 MNHNS and CDR2 SASEGT. The data were produced by immunoSEQ multiplex PCR, yet TCRdb's version contains in-frame clones alone and is incomplete. This table has roughly 71,000 clones, 88% appearing once. The source material was CD4+ or CD8+ T cells sorted from blood, sampled in a trial of the OX40 agonist ivuxolimab. The clonotype originates from an adult with an advanced solid tumor such as melanoma, head and neck, liver or kidney cancer. The chain links TRBV6-1 to TRBJ1-1, with D unclear. The CDR3 sequence is CASRAGTEAFF. Here the CDR3 DNA reads TGTGCCAGCAGGGCCGGGACTGAAGCTTTCTTT.